A single sample is the source of the 32 T cell receptor beta chains below, sequenced in a study of blood T cell repertoires in COVID-19. Here immunoSEQ multiplex PCR was the method, and the copy in TCRdb shows in-frame clones only, minus some. This sample has 130,000 or so clones, with under 90% found just once. The specimen was peripheral blood. Receptors were obtained from a woman between 55 and 75 years old with acute or convalescent COVID-19.

This clone was counted a few times. The J gene is TRBJ1-2, the V gene TRBV7-8; 7 bases fit TRBD1. The CDR3 covers 14 residues. The germline gives CDR1 SGHVS, CDR2 FQNEAQ. After removal of 5 bases from V and 4 bases from J, the junction contained 7 bases not matched to a gene. CDR3 bases: TGTGCCAGCAGCCCGCAGGGGGACGGCTATGGCTACACCTTC. Residues: CASSPQGDGYGYTF.

The V and J genes are TRBV24-1 and TRBJ2-2, with D maybe TRBD1 (5 bases). V lost 8 bases to trimming and J lost 1 base, with 10 bases between them. The CDR3 consists of 14 residues. Germline lookup yields CDR1 KGHDR and CDR2 SFDVKD. CDR3 residues: CATTDTVNTGELFF. CDR3 bases: TGTGCCACCACGGACACGGTGAACACCGGGGAGCTGTTTTTT.

This clone appeared once. The chain joins TRBV5-4 to TRBJ1-2, with D tentatively TRBD1 (5 bases). Trimming shortened V by 2 bases and J by 8 bases, and 16 bases separated the two germline ends. The CDR3 is made up of 14 amino acids. Germline values: CDR1 SGHNT, CDR2 YYREEE (reference sequence). As DNA, the CDR3 is TGTGCCAGCAGCTTTCAGGGAGGTTCGGGCGGCTACACCTTC. Amino acid sequence: CASSFQGGSGGYTF.

V usage is TRBV7-9 and J usage is TRBJ2-3; the match to TRBD1 covers 9 bases. The germline V gene encodes CDR1 SEHNR and CDR2 FQNEAQ (reference sequence). With V trimmed by 3 bases and J by 7 bases, 11 bases remained unmatched. CDR3 length: 16 residues. DNA for the CDR3: TGTGCCAGCAGCTTCCGCGGGGACAGGGTAGACCATACGCAGTATTTT. It yields the protein CASSFRGDRVDHTQYF.

The chain couples TRBV18 to TRBJ1-1, with 7 bases fitting TRBD1. The length of the CDR3 is 13 residues. Germline CDR1 KGHSH, CDR2 LQKENI. J gave up 10 bases and V 3 bases, and 8 bases lay outside the gene matches. CDR3 in amino acids: CASSPTGAEVAFF. CDR3 DNA sequence: TGTGCCAGCTCACCCACAGGGGCGGAGGTAGCTTTCTTT.

The rearrangement links TRBV7-9 to TRBJ2-3; 8 bases match TRBD1. The germline gives CDR1 SEHNR, CDR2 FQNEAQ (reference sequence). The V gene end was trimmed by 4 bases and the J gene end by 2 bases; junction bases not matched to a gene: 11. The length of the CDR3 is 17 residues. The CDR3 here is CASSSLDRGFFTDTQYF. CDR3 in DNA: TGTGCCAGCAGCTCTCTTGACAGGGGATTTTTCACAGATACGCAGTATTTT.

Here the CDR3 DNA reads TGCGCCAGCAGCTTGGGAGGTGGTTCGAGGTCTTTCTTT. Protein: CASSLGGGSRSFF. The gene calls are TRBV5-1 and TRBJ1-1; D gene unclear. In germline, CDR1 is SGHRS, CDR2 YFSETQ. Trimming cost V 0 bases and J 12 bases, with 15 bases left between them. The CDR3 consists of 13 residues.

The chain combines TRBV6-2 or TRBV6-3 with TRBJ2-2; 8 nucleotides match TRBD2. CDR1 and CDR2 from the germline V gene are MNHEY and SVGEGT. This CDR3 contains 15 residues. V lost 0 bases, J lost 4 bases, and 1 base stayed unmatched. The CDR3 nucleotides are TGTGCCAGCAGTTACTCGGGGACTAGCACCGGGGAGCTGTTTTTT. This translates into CASSYSGTSTGELFF.

The chain combines TRBV7-9 with TRBJ2-7, with D possibly being TRBD2 (6 bases). The CDR3 runs to 11 residues. The germline V gene encodes CDR1 SEHNR and CDR2 FQNEAQ (reference sequence). The V end was cut by 2 bases, the J end by 7 bases, with 6 bases between. This CDR3 reads CASSLSGEQYF. The CDR3 DNA reads TGTGCCAGCAGCTTAAGCGGGGAGCAGTACTTC. The whole variable domain, filled in from reference TRBV7-9 and TRBJ2-7, reads DTGVSQNPRHKITKRGQNVTFRCDPISEHNRLYWYRQTLGQGPEFLTYFQNEAQLEKSRLLSDRFSAERPKGSFSTLEIQRTEQGDSAMYLCASSLSGEQYFGPGTRLTVT.

The gene calls are TRBV7-9 and TRBJ2-3; D is perhaps TRBD1 (5 bases). Germline CDR1 is SEHNR and CDR2 is FQNEAQ (reference sequence). The germline V and J ends were trimmed by 7 bases and 4 bases, with 15 bases remaining between them. The CDR3 covers 14 residues. In DNA form, the CDR3 reads TGTGCCAGCATAGGGGAACTAAGTCCAGATACGCAGTATTTT. Protein: CASIGELSPDTQYF.

V is TRBV7-9 and J is TRBJ1-2, with 9 bases aligning to TRBD1. Germline trimming cut 5 bases from V and 0 bases from J; bases unmatched to any gene: 13. This CDR3 has 18 amino acids. Germline V lookup: CDR1 SEHNR, CDR2 FQNEAQ (reference sequence). CDR3 coding DNA: TGTGCCAGCAGCCCTAAGAAGGGGACAGGGACGACTAACTATGGCTACACCTTC. This encodes CASSPKKGTGTTNYGYTF.

The table lists this clone with a count of one. The chain combines TRBV4-1 with TRBJ1-1; 9 bases agree with TRBD1. CDR1 is MGHRA and CDR2 is YSYEKL in the germline V gene. There are 14 residues in the CDR3. Losses at the gene ends were 4 bases for V and 4 bases for J; bases not matched to a gene: 4. CDR3 nucleotides: TGCGCCAGCAGCCCACAGGGGGCAGCCACTGAAGCTTTCTTT. Translating it yields CASSPQGAATEAFF.

V and J are TRBV5-1 and TRBJ1-3; no reliable D call. The CDR3 is made up of 16 amino acids. CDR1 is SGHRS and CDR2 is YFSETQ in the germline V gene. The V gene lost 3 bases and the J gene lost 2 bases, with 15 bases spanning the gap. In nucleotides, the CDR3 is TGCGCCAGCAGCTCCGATCCTTGGGCGACTGGAAACACCATATATTTT. Its protein product is CASSSDPWATGNTIYF.

A single count supports this clone. The V and J genes are TRBV5-1 and TRBJ1-1; 7 bases match TRBD1. The CDR3 has 12 amino acids. From germline, CDR1 is SGHRS and CDR2 YFSETQ. After removal of 4 bases from V and 7 bases from J, the junction contained 4 bases not matched to a gene. CDR3 bases: TGCGCCAGCAGCGGTCCAGGGGGTGAAGCTTTCTTT. Protein sequence: CASSGPGGEAFF.

The chain links TRBV25-1 to TRBJ2-5; no firm D call. V was pared by 5 bases and J by 0 bases, with 16 bases between. The CDR3 loop spans 16 amino acids. CDR1 is MGHDK, CDR2 SYGVNS, per germline. As DNA, the CDR3 is TGTGCCAGCAGTCCCCCCCGTCCCCTAGACCAAGAGACCCAGTACTTC. Its protein product is CASSPPRPLDQETQYF.

This rearrangement joins TRBV20-1 to TRBJ2-1; possible D gene TRBD1, 6 bases. The germline V gene has CDR1 DFQATT and CDR2 SNEGSKA (reference sequence). V gave up 5 bases and J gave up 12 bases, with 14 bases separating them. The CDR3 spans 11 residues. The CDR3 DNA sequence: TGCAGTGCTTCACAGGGTGTACGGCAGTTCTTC. It specifies CSASQGVRQFF.

V is TRBV5-6 and J is TRBJ1-6; tentatively, D is TRBD1 (5 bases). This CDR3 region has 13 residues. With 8 bases removed from V and 6 bases from J, the gap between germline ends came to 12 bases. Germline CDR1 reads SGHDT; CDR2 reads YYEEEE. In nucleotides, the CDR3 is TGTGCCAGTGCAGGGACTCGTAATTCACCCCTCCACTTT. This gives the protein CASAGTRNSPLHF.

V is TRBV19 and J is TRBJ2-5, with TRBD2 identical over 9 bases. The CDR3 is made up of 15 amino acids. CDR1 LNHDA and CDR2 SQIVND come from the germline V gene (reference sequence). The V segment lost 5 bases and the J segment 5 bases; nucleotides outside the gene matches: 9. CDR3 protein: CASSLAGQIAETQYF. The CDR3 DNA reads TGTGCCAGTAGTCTAGCGGGACAAATTGCCGAGACCCAGTACTTC.

This sequence joins TRBV7-2 and TRBJ1-2; TRBD1 matches at 7 bases. The trim removed 3 bases at V and 3 bases at J, leaving 4 bases unmatched. The CDR3 contains 14 residues. Germline V gene lookup returns CDR1 SGHTA and CDR2 FQGNSA. CDR3 DNA sequence: TGTGCCAGCAGCTTTACAGGGGTGGACTATGGCTACACCTTC. This codes for CASSFTGVDYGYTF.

The gene calls are TRBV6-1 and TRBJ1-2; D call uncertain. V lost 1 base to trimming and J lost 4 bases, with 7 bases between them. The CDR3 runs to 13 residues. Germline V gene data show CDR1 as MNHNS and CDR2 as SASEGT. This CDR3 is CASSEGLSYGYTF. The DNA of the CDR3 is TGTGCCAGCAGTGAAGGGCTCTCCTATGGCTACACCTTC.

The genes are TRBV10-3 and TRBJ1-1, with 8 bases matching TRBD1. This CDR3 region has 13 residues. J was trimmed by 1 base and V by 7 bases; bases with no gene match: 2. Looked up from germline, CDR1 is ENHRY and CDR2 is SYGVKD. The CDR3, as DNA: TGTGCCATCAAGGGACAGGAGAACACTGAAGCTTTCTTT. Residues: CAIKGQENTEAFF.

There are a few counts of this clone. V and J are TRBV2 and TRBJ2-2; D not certain. The CDR3 consists of 16 residues. CDR1 is SNHLY and CDR2 is FYNNEI in the germline V gene. Trimming shortened V by 2 bases and J by 1 base, and 11 bases separated the two germline ends. CDR3 in amino acids: CASSESQIMNTGELFF. CDR3 coding DNA: TGTGCCAGCAGTGAATCCCAGATAATGAACACCGGGGAGCTGTTTTTT.

The J gene is TRBJ1-1, the V gene TRBV5-6; tentatively, D is TRBD1 (5 bases). Germline values: CDR1 SGHDT, CDR2 YYEEEE. The CDR3 length is 14 residues. V lost 4 bases, J lost 6 bases, and 16 bases lay in between. The CDR3, as DNA: TGTGCCAGCAGCCCTCAGGGCGGTTGGTCTGAAGCTTTCTTT. This codes for CASSPQGGWSEAFF. Full variable domain (missing parts from reference TRBV5-6 and TRBJ1-1): DAGVTQSPTHLIKTRGQQVTLRCSPKSGHDTVSWYQQALGQGPQFIFQYYEEEERQRGNFPDRFSGHQFPNYSSELNVNALLLGDSALYLCASSPQGGWSEAFFGQGTRLTVV.

The chain is built from TRBV7-8 and TRBJ2-3; TRBD2 matches 10 bases. Losses at the gene ends were 3 bases for V and 6 bases for J; bases not matched to a gene: 6. Germline values: CDR1 SGHVS, CDR2 FQNEAQ. The CDR3 extends over 15 amino acids. The CDR3 DNA reads TGTGCCAGCAGCTTTAGCGGGGGGCTCGGGGATACGCAGTATTTT. Residues: CASSFSGGLGDTQYF. Supplemented by reference TRBV7-8 and TRBJ2-3, the full variable domain reads GAGVSQSPRYKVAKRGQDVALRCDPISGHVSLFWYQQALGQGPEFLTYFQNEAQLDKSGLPSDRFFAERPEGSVSTLKIQRTQQEDSAVYLCASSFSGGLGDTQYFGPGTRLTVL.

This sequence joins TRBV6-5 and TRBJ2-1; possible D gene TRBD1, 6 bases. CDR1 is MNHEY and CDR2 is SVGAGI in the germline V gene. The CDR3 extends over 15 amino acids. V was cut by 5 bases and J by 8 bases, with 19 bases left in between. DNA for the CDR3: TGTGCCAGCAGTCCCGGGACACGGGTAGGCGATGAGCAGTTCTTC. It is translated as CASSPGTRVGDEQFF.

The chain carries TRBV12-3 or TRBV12-4 and TRBJ2-1; D unresolved. Trimming removed 3 bases from V and 7 bases from J, with 7 bases in between. The CDR3 runs 12 residues. The CDR3, as DNA: TGTGCCAGCAGTTTGGTCGGGAATGAGCAGTTCTTC. Translation: CASSLVGNEQFF.

This chain joins TRBV2 and TRBJ2-2; TRBD1 is a possible D gene (5 bases). Germline values: CDR1 SNHLY, CDR2 FYNNEI. Trimming took off 5 bases at V and 1 base at J, with 8 bases between the two ends. The CDR3 is 14 amino acids. CDR3 coding DNA: TGTGCCAGCAGTAGGCAGGGGAACACCGGGGAGCTGTTTTTT. It codes for CASSRQGNTGELFF.

The chain joins TRBV5-1 to TRBJ1-2, with D uncertain. Germline-derived CDR1 and CDR2 are SGHRS and YFSETQ. Trimming removed 3 bases from V and 2 bases from J, with 11 bases in between. The CDR3 sequence is 14 residues long. The CDR3 loop reads CASSSSGGNYGYTF. In nucleotides, the CDR3 is TGCGCCAGCAGCTCCTCGGGTGGGAACTATGGCTACACCTTC.

V is TRBV3-1 (or the pseudogene TRBV3-2) and J is TRBJ1-5; D is undetermined. Trimming left V 4 bases short and J 2 bases short, with 6 bases between. CDR1 and CDR2 from the germline V gene are LGHDT and YNNKEL (reference sequence). This CDR3 is built from 13 residues. CDR3 bases: TGTGCCAGCAGCCGCGGCGGCAATCAGCCCCAGCATTTT. Translation gives CASSRGGNQPQHF.

This clone came up once. This chain links TRBV10-3 with TRBJ2-2; D is unresolved. Germline lookup yields CDR1 ENHRY and CDR2 SYGVKD. Deletions cut 6 bases from V and 8 bases from J, with 7 bases between. This CDR3 is 11 amino acids long. The CDR3 bases are TGTGCCATCAGGACTGGGGGGGAGCTGTTTTTT. Its protein is CAIRTGGELFF.

The V and J genes are TRBV5-1 and TRBJ2-3; D perhaps matches TRBD2 (6 bases). CDR3 length equals 14 residues. Looked up from germline, CDR1 is SGHRS and CDR2 is YFSETQ. Trimming took 4 bases from V and 1 from J, leaving 10 bases between them. The CDR3 nucleotides read TGCGCCAGCAGCGAAGGACTACGCACAGATACGCAGTATTTT. Translation gives CASSEGLRTDTQYF.

The V and J genes are TRBV30 and TRBJ2-1; tentatively, D is TRBD2 (5 bases). CDR3 length: 13 residues. Germline V gene sequence: CDR1 GTSNPN, CDR2 SVGIG (reference sequence). Trimming took off 2 bases at V and 8 bases at J, with 13 bases between the two ends. The CDR3 loop is CAWSPGIGDEQFF. The DNA of the CDR3 is TGTGCCTGGAGTCCGGGAATCGGCGATGAGCAGTTCTTC.